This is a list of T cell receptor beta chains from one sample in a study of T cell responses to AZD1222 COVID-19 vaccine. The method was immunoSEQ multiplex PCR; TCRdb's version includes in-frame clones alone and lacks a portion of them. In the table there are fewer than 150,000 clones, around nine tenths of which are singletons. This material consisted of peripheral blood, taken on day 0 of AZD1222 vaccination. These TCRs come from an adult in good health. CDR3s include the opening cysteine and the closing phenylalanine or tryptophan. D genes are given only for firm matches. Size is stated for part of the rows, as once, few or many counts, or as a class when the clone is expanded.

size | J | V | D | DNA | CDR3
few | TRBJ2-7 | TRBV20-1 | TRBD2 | TGCAGTGCTAGTCCCCACCTCGGCGGGAGATCCTACGAGCAGTACTTC | CSASPHLGGRSYEQYF
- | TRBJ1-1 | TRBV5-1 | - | TGCGCCAGCAGTCCTTCCTCGGTGGGGCCGAACACTGAAGCTTTCTTT | CASSPSSVGPNTEAFF
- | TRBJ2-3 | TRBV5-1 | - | TGCGCCAGCAGCTTAGATAGCGGAATCACAGATACGCAGTATTTT | CASSLDSGITDTQYF
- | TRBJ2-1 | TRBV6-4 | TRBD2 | TGTGCCAGCAGTGACTATGGGACTAGCGGGAACAATGAGCAGTTCTTC | CASSDYGTSGNNEQFF
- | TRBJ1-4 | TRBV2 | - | TGTGCCAGCAGTGCCACGGCTGAAAAACTGTTTTTT | CASSATAEKLFF
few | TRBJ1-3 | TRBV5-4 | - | TGTGCCAGCAGCCACGTTGGGGGAGCCGCCTCTGGAAACACCATATATTTT | CASSHVGGAASGNTIYF
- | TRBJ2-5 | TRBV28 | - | TGTGCCAGCAGTTTGGACAGTGGACTCCAAGAGACCCAGTACTTC | CASSLDSGLQETQYF
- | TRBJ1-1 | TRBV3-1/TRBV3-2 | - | TGTGCCAGCAGCCAAGATGATAGGGCCCCTTCGAGGACTGAAGCTTTCTTT | CASSQDDRAPSRTEAFF
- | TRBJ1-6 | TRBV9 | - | TGTGCCAGCAGCTCCCTACAGGGAGATAATTCACCCCTCCACTTT | CASSSLQGDNSPLHF
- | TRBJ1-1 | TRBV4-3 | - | TGCGCCAGCAGCCAAGTTGCACGAGGGACTGAAGCTTTCTTT | CASSQVARGTEAFF
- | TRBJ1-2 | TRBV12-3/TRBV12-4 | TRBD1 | TGTGCCAGCAGCGGGGACAGGGTCTTTGGCTACACCTTC | CASSGDRVFGYTF
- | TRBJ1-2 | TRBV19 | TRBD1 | TGTGCCAGTAGTCCGATGGACAGGGGGTTTGGCTACACCTTC | CASSPMDRGFGYTF
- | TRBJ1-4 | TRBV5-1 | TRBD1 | TGCGCCAGCAGCTTGGTGGGGACAGATGAAAAACTGTTTTTT | CASSLVGTDEKLFF
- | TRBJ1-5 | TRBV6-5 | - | TGTGCCAGCAGTTTCAGCGCACATCAGCCCCAGCATTTT | CASSFSAHQPQHF
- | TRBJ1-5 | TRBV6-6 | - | TGTGCCAGCAGTTACGGTTCAGATCAGCCCCAGCATTTT | CASSYGSDQPQHF
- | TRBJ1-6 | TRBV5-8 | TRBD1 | TGTGCCAGCAGCCTTACAGGGGGGCATTCACCCCTCCACTTT | CASSLTGGHSPLHF
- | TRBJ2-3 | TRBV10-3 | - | TGTGCCATCAGTGGATATAGCGGTAGCACAGATACGCAGTATTTT | CAISGYSGSTDTQYF
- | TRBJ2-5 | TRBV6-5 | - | TGTGCCAGCAACTCCTTAAAAGAGACCCAGTACTTC | CASNSLKETQYF
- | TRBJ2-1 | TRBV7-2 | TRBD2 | TGTGCCAGCAGCTTAGCGGGGGGACTCCCCGGGGGGTATGAGCAGTTCTTC | CASSLAGGLPGGYEQFF
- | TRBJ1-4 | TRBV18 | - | TGTGCCAGCTCATCCATGGACAGTCCTAATGAAAAACTGTTTTTT | CASSSMDSPNEKLFF
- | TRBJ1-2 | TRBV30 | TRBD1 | TGTGCCTGGATAGCCGGGACAGAGGATATCTATGGCTACACCTTC | CAWIAGTEDIYGYTF
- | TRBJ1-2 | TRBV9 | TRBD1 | TGTGCCAGCAGCTCTTTACTGGGACAGGGTGGTGGCTACACCTTC | CASSSLLGQGGGYTF
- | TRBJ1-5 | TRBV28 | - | TGTGCCAGCAGTCCCCAAAAGGCCCAGCATTTT | CASSPQKAQHF
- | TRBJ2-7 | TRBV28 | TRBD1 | TGTGCCAGCAGTCCCGCGACAGGGTGGTTTGGCTACGAGCAGTACTTC | CASSPATGWFGYEQYF
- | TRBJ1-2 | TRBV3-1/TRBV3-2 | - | TGTGCCAGCAGCGACTTTGTTTCCCCTGTCTTCTACACCTTC | CASSDFVSPVFYTF
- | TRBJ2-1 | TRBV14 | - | TGTGCCAGCAGCCAAGATCTAGCGCCCCTCAGAGAGCAGTTCTTC | CASSQDLAPLREQFF
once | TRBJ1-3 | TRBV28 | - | TGTGCCAGCAGTGCAGAATTTTTCTCTGGAAACACCATATATTTT | CASSAEFFSGNTIYF
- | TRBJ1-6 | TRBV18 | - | TGTGCCAGCTCACCAGGACCCTCCAGCTCCTATAATTCACCCCTCCACTTT | CASSPGPSSSYNSPLHF
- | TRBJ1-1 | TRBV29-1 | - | TGCAGCGTTGCTGGGGCAGGGTACACTGAAGCTTTCTTT | CSVAGAGYTEAFF
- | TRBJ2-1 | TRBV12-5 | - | TGTGCTAGTGGTCAAACCCCCTTTAATGAGCAGTTCTTC | CASGQTPFNEQFF
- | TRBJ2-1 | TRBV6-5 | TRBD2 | TGTGCCAGCAGCTTGAAGCGGGAGACCCATGAGCAGTTCTTC | CASSLKRETHEQFF
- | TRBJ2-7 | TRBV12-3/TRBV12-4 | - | TGTGCCAGCAGTTTAGAACCTAGTCACGAGCAGTACTTC | CASSLEPSHEQYF
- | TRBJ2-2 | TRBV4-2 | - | TGTGCCAGCAGGGGGACCGACACCGGGGAGCTGTTTTTT | CASRGTDTGELFF
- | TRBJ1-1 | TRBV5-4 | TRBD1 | TGTGCCAGCAGCTTCTCCCGGGACAGGGGCACTGAAGCTTTCTTT | CASSFSRDRGTEAFF
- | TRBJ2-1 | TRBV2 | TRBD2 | TGTGCCAGCAGTGAAGTCCAGGGGTCGTCAGGGACTAGCCTGTCCCGCTCCTACAATGAGCAGTTCTTC | CASSEVQGSSGTSLSRSYNEQFF
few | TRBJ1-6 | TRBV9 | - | TGTGCCAGCAGCGCCGGATACGACGGGACGGAGAATTCACCCCTCCACTTT | CASSAGYDGTENSPLHF
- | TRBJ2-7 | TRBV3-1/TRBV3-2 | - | TGTGCCAGCAGCAAAGGGGACGGGTACGAGCAGTACTTC | CASSKGDGYEQYF
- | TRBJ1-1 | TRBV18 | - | TGTGCCAGCTCACTCCTTTCCGAGAAGGAAGCTTTCTTT | CASSLLSEKEAFF
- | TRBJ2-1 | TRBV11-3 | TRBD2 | TGTGCCAGCAGTCGGACTAGCGGGAGTGTGAATGAGCAGTTCTTC | CASSRTSGSVNEQFF
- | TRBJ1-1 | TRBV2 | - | TGTGCCAGCAGTGAAGTAAACGGCGTTTTTGTGACTTTCTTT | CASSEVNGVFVTFF
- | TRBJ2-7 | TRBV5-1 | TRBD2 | TGCGCCAGCAGCTTCGGGGGAGGGCCCTACGAGCAGTACTTC | CASSFGGGPYEQYF
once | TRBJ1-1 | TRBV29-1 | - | TGCAGCGTTGCGGGACCGAACACTGAAGCTTTCTTT | CSVAGPNTEAFF
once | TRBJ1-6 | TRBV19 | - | TGTGCCAGTAGCCGGGGGGCAGAAACGAGAGGATCACCCCTCCACTTT | CASSRGAETRGSPLHF
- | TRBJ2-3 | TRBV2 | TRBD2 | TGTGCCAGCAGTGTGGGCGGGAGTTCGTCAGATACGCAGTATTTT | CASSVGGSSSDTQYF
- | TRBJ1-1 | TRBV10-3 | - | TGTGCCATCAGTGACCGACAGAACACTGAAGCTTTCTTT | CAISDRQNTEAFF
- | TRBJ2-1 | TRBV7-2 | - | TGTGCCAGCAGCTTGACCAGATTGGGGAGGTACAATGAGCAGTTCTTC | CASSLTRLGRYNEQFF
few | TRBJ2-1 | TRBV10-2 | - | TGCGCCAGCAGTGTGCCTAGCACGCCCGATGAGCAGTTCTTC | CASSVPSTPDEQFF
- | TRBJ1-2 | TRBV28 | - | TGTGCCAGCAGTTTACCGGGGGCGGGCTACACCTTC | CASSLPGAGYTF
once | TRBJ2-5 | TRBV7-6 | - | TGTGCCAGCAGGGTCGCCGACAGCTACCTAGAGACCCAGTACTTC | CASRVADSYLETQYF
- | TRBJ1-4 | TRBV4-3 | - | TGCGCCAGCAGCCAATCGCACGGCGGGGAAAAACTGTTTTTT | CASSQSHGGEKLFF
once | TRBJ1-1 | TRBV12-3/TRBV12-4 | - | TGTGCCAGCAGTTTAGCTTTGTCGGGGGCAGCTTTCTTT | CASSLALSGAAFF
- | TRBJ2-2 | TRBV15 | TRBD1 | TGTGCCACCAGCAAGGAACAGGGGTGGGACGGGGAGCTGTTTTTT | CATSKEQGWDGELFF
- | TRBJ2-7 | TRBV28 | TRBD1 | TGTGCCAGCAGTTCGTATAGACAGGGGTTTCGCTACGAGCAGTACTTC | CASSSYRQGFRYEQYF
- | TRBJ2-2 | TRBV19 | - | TGTGCCAGTATGAGACTAGTGAACACCGGGGAGCTGTTTTTT | CASMRLVNTGELFF
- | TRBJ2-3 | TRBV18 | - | TGTGCCAGCTCACCGGGGACTTTCACAGATACGCAGTATTTT | CASSPGTFTDTQYF
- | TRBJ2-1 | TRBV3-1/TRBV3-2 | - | TGTGCCAGCAGACGGTCAGATAGCTCCGGGCTCTACAATGAGCAGTTCTTC | CASRRSDSSGLYNEQFF
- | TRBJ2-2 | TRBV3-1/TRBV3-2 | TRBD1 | TGTGCCAGCAGCCAAGAGTATGGCAGGGGGCAGGGCGGGGAGCTGTTTTTT | CASSQEYGRGQGGELFF
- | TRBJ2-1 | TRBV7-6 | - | TGTGCCAGCAGCGGGGACAATGAGCAGTTCTTC | CASSGDNEQFF
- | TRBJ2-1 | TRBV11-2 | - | TGTGCCAGCAGCTTAAGTAATGCCAATGAGCAGTTCTTC | CASSLSNANEQFF
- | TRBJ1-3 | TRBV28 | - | TGTGCCAGCAGTATATCAGGGTTAAGGAACACCATATATTTT | CASSISGLRNTIYF